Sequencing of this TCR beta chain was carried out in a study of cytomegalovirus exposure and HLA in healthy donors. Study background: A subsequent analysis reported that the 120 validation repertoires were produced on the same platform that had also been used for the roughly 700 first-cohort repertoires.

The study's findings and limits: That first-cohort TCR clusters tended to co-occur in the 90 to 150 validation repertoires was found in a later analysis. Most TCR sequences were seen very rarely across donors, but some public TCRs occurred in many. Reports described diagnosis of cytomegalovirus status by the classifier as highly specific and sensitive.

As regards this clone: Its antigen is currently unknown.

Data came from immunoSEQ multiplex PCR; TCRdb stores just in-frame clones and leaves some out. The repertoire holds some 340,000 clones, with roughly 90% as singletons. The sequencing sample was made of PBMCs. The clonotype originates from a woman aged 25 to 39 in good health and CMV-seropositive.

CDR3 in amino acids: CASSVTSGSTYEQYF. CDR3 nucleotides: TGCGCCAGCAGCGTGACTAGCGGGAGCACCTACGAGCAGTACTTC. The genes are TRBV5-1 and TRBJ2-7; TRBD2 matches at 12 bases. There are 15 residues in the CDR3. The trim removed 4 bases at V and 2 bases at J, leaving 4 bases unmatched. CDR1 is SGHRS, CDR2 YFSETQ, per germline.